Listed below are T cell receptor beta chains from one sample, sequenced in a study of T cells in Graves' hyperthyroidism and ophthalmopathy. TCRdb called the multiplex PCR reads again in MiXCR, with one record for every CDR3 protein. The sample lists 730,000 or so distinct CDR3 sequences, around 20% occurring once. Sequenced: blood. These receptors came from a woman in her 50s with Graves' hyperthyroidism that later progressed to Graves' ophthalmopathy. CDR3s include the opening cysteine and the closing phenylalanine or tryptophan. A D gene is named only where the DNA matches it firmly. Clone sizes are given selectively: once, few, many, or a class where the clone is expanded.

cdr3_nt: TGTGCCAGCAGCTTTAGCGGGGGGGCCGGCACAGATACGCAGTATTTT
cdr3_aa: CASSFSGGAGTDTQYF
v_call: TRBV7-2
d_call: TRBD2
j_call: TRBJ2-3
clone_size: many

cdr3_nt: TGTGCCAGCTCACCAGACCTGAACACCGGGGAGCTGTTTTTT
cdr3_aa: CASSPDLNTGELFF
v_call: TRBV18
d_call: .
j_call: TRBJ2-2
clone_size: .

cdr3_nt: TGTGCCAGCAGCTTGCACCCTTCAGGGAGTGGAAACACCATATATTTT
cdr3_aa: CASSLHPSGSGNTIYF
v_call: TRBV5-5
d_call: .
j_call: TRBJ1-3
clone_size: few

cdr3_nt: TGTGCCAGCGCAAGGGAAATGAACACTGAAGCTTTCTTT
cdr3_aa: CASAREMNTEAFF
v_call: TRBV6-1
d_call: .
j_call: TRBJ1-1
clone_size: .

cdr3_nt: TGTGCCAGCAGTTACTCGGCAGGGCTGAACACTGAAGCTTTCTTT
cdr3_aa: CASSYSAGLNTEAFF
v_call: TRBV6-5
d_call: .
j_call: TRBJ1-1
clone_size: many

cdr3_nt: TGTGCCAGCAGCTCCGACACGAGCTCCTACAATGAGCAGTTCTTC
cdr3_aa: CASSSDTSSYNEQFF
v_call: TRBV3-1
d_call: .
j_call: TRBJ2-1
clone_size: many

cdr3_nt: TGTGCCAGCAGTCGTCAGGGGGCAATCGAAAAACTGTTTTTT
cdr3_aa: CASSRQGAIEKLFF
v_call: TRBV12-3/TRBV12-4
d_call: TRBD1
j_call: TRBJ1-4
clone_size: many

cdr3_nt: TGTGCCAGCAGTTACCTCCGACTAGCGAGCTCCTACAATGAGCAGTTCTTC
cdr3_aa: CASSYLRLASSYNEQFF
v_call: TRBV6-5
d_call: TRBD2
j_call: TRBJ2-1
clone_size: .

cdr3_nt: TGCAGTGTCCAGAGGTCCACAGACCCGTATAGCAATCAGCCCCAGCATTTT
cdr3_aa: CSVQRSTDPYSNQPQHF
v_call: TRBV20-1
d_call: .
j_call: TRBJ1-5
clone_size: few

cdr3_nt: TGTGCCAGCGGACACTACAGCCGCCAAGAGACCCAGTACTTC
cdr3_aa: CASGHYSRQETQYF
v_call: TRBV5-6
d_call: .
j_call: TRBJ2-5
clone_size: few

cdr3_nt: TGCAGCGGCCGGGGGGGGGGCTCGTACGAGCAGTACTTC
cdr3_aa: CSGRGGGSYEQYF
v_call: TRBV20-1
d_call: TRBD2
j_call: TRBJ2-7
clone_size: .

cdr3_nt: TGTGCCAGCAGCTCGTTAGGGGACAGGTTCCACACCACTGAAGCTTTCTTT
cdr3_aa: CASSSLGDRFHTTEAFF
v_call: TRBV11-2
d_call: TRBD1
j_call: TRBJ1-1
clone_size: many

cdr3_nt: TGCAGTGCTCAGTCTTCTAGCGGGCGCTACGAGCAGTACTTC
cdr3_aa: CSAQSSSGRYEQYF
v_call: TRBV20-1
d_call: TRBD2
j_call: TRBJ2-7
clone_size: few

cdr3_nt: TGCAGTGCTAGAATACAGGGGGTTCGGGGAGGAGAGCAGTACTTC
cdr3_aa: CSARIQGVRGGEQYF
v_call: TRBV20-1
d_call: TRBD1
j_call: TRBJ2-7
clone_size: many

cdr3_nt: TGTGCCAGCAGCTTAGTCGCCGGACAGGGATTCTATTCACCCCTCCACTTT
cdr3_aa: CASSLVAGQGFYSPLHF
v_call: TRBV7-2
d_call: TRBD1
j_call: TRBJ1-6
clone_size: once

cdr3_nt: TGTGCCAGCAGCCCCCTAGGGGAGGGAGAGGCCCAGCATTTT
cdr3_aa: CASSPLGEGEAQHF
v_call: TRBV9
d_call: .
j_call: TRBJ1-5
clone_size: few

cdr3_nt: TGTGCCAGCAGTCCCACTAGCCCCAACACCGGGGAGCTGTTTTTT
cdr3_aa: CASSPTSPNTGELFF
v_call: TRBV6-1
d_call: .
j_call: TRBJ2-2
clone_size: .

cdr3_nt: TGTGCCAGCACCTGGACAGCGAACACTGAAGCTTTCTTT
cdr3_aa: CASTWTANTEAFF
v_call: TRBV12-3/TRBV12-4
d_call: .
j_call: TRBJ1-1
clone_size: many

cdr3_nt: TGTGCCAGCAGTCGGGGACGGACTAACTACGAGCAGTACTTC
cdr3_aa: CASSRGRTNYEQYF
v_call: TRBV6-1
d_call: .
j_call: TRBJ2-7
clone_size: many

cdr3_nt: TGTGCCAGCAGTCTCACAGGCGACACCGTTGAAGCTTTCTTT
cdr3_aa: CASSLTGDTVEAFF
v_call: TRBV6-1
d_call: .
j_call: TRBJ1-1
clone_size: .

cdr3_nt: TGTGCCACCAGCAGAGAGGAGGGTCGGCCTGAAGCTTTCTTT
cdr3_aa: CATSREEGRPEAFF
v_call: TRBV15
d_call: .
j_call: TRBJ1-1
clone_size: many

cdr3_nt: TGTGCCACCGAACCGACAGGGGGCGATCAGCCCCAGCATTTT
cdr3_aa: CATEPTGGDQPQHF
v_call: TRBV6-2/TRBV6-3
d_call: TRBD1
j_call: TRBJ1-5
clone_size: .